One and the same sample provided the 14 T cell receptor beta chains below, sequenced in a study of T cells after yellow fever vaccination. One entry per CDR3 protein, called by TCRdb with MiXCR from the 5' RACE reads. This sample has 150,000 to 200,000 distinct CDR3 sequences; around 7% occur once, and the top ten carry over 2%. The starting material was CD4+ T cells sorted from PBMCs, obtained 4 to 5 days after the first yellow fever vaccination. These receptors came from a man aged 18 to 29 who received the YFV17D yellow fever vaccine.

This clonotype appeared many times. The chain carries TRBV7-3 and TRBJ2-5, with D possibly being TRBD2 (6 bases). The CDR3 extends over 13 amino acids. Per the germline V gene, CDR1 is SGHTA and CDR2 is FQGTGA. Deletions cut 3 bases from V and 2 bases from J, with 7 bases between. The CDR3 loop reads CASSLDYQETQYF. CDR3 nucleotides: TGTGCCAGCAGCTTGGACTATCAAGAGACCCAGTACTTC.

This clonotype was seen a few times. This chain connects TRBV24-1 to TRBJ2-5; D gene ambiguous. The CDR3 is 16 residues long. Germline V gene data show CDR1 as KGHDR and CDR2 as SFDVKD. V dropped 6 bases and J dropped 1 base, with 17 bases sitting between them. The CDR3 DNA is TGTGCCACCAGTAAGTTGTCCGCCGCTTCCCAAGAGACCCAGTACTTC. It codes for CATSKLSAASQETQYF.

This clonotype has a handful of counts. The rearrangement links TRBV6-2 or TRBV6-3 to TRBJ1-6, with D unresolved. This CDR3 has 16 residues. Trimming cost V 6 bases and J 0 bases, with 12 bases left between them. In germline, CDR1 is MNHEY, CDR2 SVGEGT. CDR3 sequence reads: CASSFRKSSYNSPLHF. CDR3 DNA sequence: TGTGCCAGCAGCTTCAGGAAGAGCTCCTATAATTCACCCCTCCACTTT.

There are many counts of this clonotype. The CDR3 region has the DNA TGTGCCAGCAGCGAAGGCAGGGGCACTGAAGCTTTCTTT. Protein: CASSEGRGTEAFF. This chain links TRBV7-2 with TRBJ1-1; D may be TRBD1 (6 bases). The CDR3 sequence is 13 residues long. The germline V gene encodes CDR1 SGHTA and CDR2 FQGNSA. Trimming took 5 bases from V and 4 from J, leaving 11 bases between them. The full variable domain, with the rest looked up from reference TRBV7-2 and TRBJ1-1, is GAGVSQSPSNKVTEKGKDVELRCDPISGHTALYWYRQSLGQGLEFLIYFQGNSAPDKSGLPSDRFSAERTGGSVSTLTIQRTQQEDSAVYLCASSEGRGTEAFFGQGTRLTVV.

The rearrangement joins TRBV20-1 to TRBJ1-1; tentatively, D is TRBD1 (6 bases). CDR3 length equals 16 residues. Germline CDR1 and CDR2: DFQATT and SNEGSKA (reference sequence). With 7 bases removed from V and 1 base from J, the gap between germline ends came to 22 bases. The CDR3 reads CSVEVSWWGQNTEAFF. In nucleotides, the CDR3 is TGCAGTGTGGAGGTTAGTTGGTGGGGACAGAACACTGAAGCTTTCTTT.

Ten or more counts support this clonotype. This rearrangement joins TRBV6-1 to TRBJ1-5; D is uncertain. This CDR3 spans 16 amino acids. Germline CDR1 is MNHNS and CDR2 is SASEGT. V was shortened by 6 bases and J by 2 bases, with 17 bases between the two germline ends. CDR3 nucleotides: TGTGCCAGCAGCTCCCCGGTCACCCGTGGCAATCAGCCCCAGCATTTT. Its translation is CASSSPVTRGNQPQHF.

The V call is TRBV12-3 or TRBV12-4, the J call TRBJ1-3; D gene uncertain. This CDR3 is 13 amino acids long. Trimming left V 6 bases short and J 9 bases short, with 15 bases between. DNA for the CDR3: TGTGCCAGCAGAATAACACCTCCTGTCACCATATATTTT. Protein: CASRITPPVTIYF.

The rearrangement joins TRBV11-2 to TRBJ1-2; D not certain. Germline V gene lookup returns CDR1 SGHAT and CDR2 FQNNGV. The CDR3 consists of 16 residues. V was trimmed by 0 bases and J by 2 bases, leaving 13 bases between them. The CDR3 DNA reads TGTGCCAGCAGCTTAGATCGTCATTCGGCCAACTATGGCTACACCTTC. It specifies CASSLDRHSANYGYTF.

This clonotype came up a few times. The gene calls are TRBV9 and TRBJ1-1; D is unclear. The V gene's germline CDR1 is SGDLS and CDR2 YYNGEE. CDR3 length equals 13 residues. V was trimmed by 7 bases and J by 1 base, leaving 11 bases between them. As DNA, the CDR3 is TGTGCCAGCGCCAAGGCGGCGAACACTGAAGCTTTCTTT. It is translated as CASAKAANTEAFF.

This clonotype was observed a handful of times. The chain combines TRBV6-5 with TRBJ1-6, with 7 positions matching TRBD1. V shed 2 bases, J shed 8 bases, and the junction held 9 bases outside the gene matches. The CDR3 covers 16 residues. Germline V gene sequence: CDR1 MNHEY, CDR2 SVGAGI. CDR3 bases: TGTGCCAGCAGTTACGGGGCAGGGGGTTCGTATTCACCCCTCCACTTT. Amino acid sequence: CASSYGAGGSYSPLHF.

The chain uses TRBV7-2 and TRBJ2-1; no definite D call. The V gene lost 3 bases and the J gene lost 9 bases, with 12 bases spanning the gap. Germline lookup yields CDR1 SGHTA and CDR2 FQGNSA. This CDR3 spans 13 amino acids. In DNA form, the CDR3 reads TGTGCCAGCAGCTTGAGCCCGGAGCTTGAGCAGTTCTTC. Its translation: CASSLSPELEQFF.

There are many counts of this clonotype. The CDR3 protein is CAIGQYNQPQHF. CDR3 nucleotide sequence: TGTGCCATCGGACAGTACAATCAGCCCCAGCATTTT. The V call is TRBV10-3, the J call TRBJ1-5; perhaps TRBD1 as D (6 bases). Trimming removed 8 bases at V and 3 bases at J, with 8 bases between. CDR3 length: 12 residues. Germline CDR1 ENHRY, CDR2 SYGVKD.

The sample holds many counts of this clonotype. This rearrangement joins TRBV5-1 to TRBJ2-3, with a weak D call TRBD1 (5 bases). The V end lost 0 bases, the J end lost 0 bases, and 11 bases lay between the germline ends. Germline assignment: CDR1 SGHRS and CDR2 YFSETQ. The CDR3 totals 16 residues. The CDR3 is CASSLGSGPSTDTQYF. The CDR3 bases are TGCGCCAGCAGCTTGGGGTCAGGGCCGAGCACAGATACGCAGTATTTT.

This clonotype was seen repeatedly, ten times or more. The chain carries TRBV20-1 and TRBJ2-5, with a possible D match to TRBD1 (5 bases). The V end was cut by 3 bases, the J end by 2 bases, with 13 bases between. The CDR3 is 14 residues long. The germline V gene encodes CDR1 DFQATT and CDR2 SNEGSKA (reference sequence). Written as DNA, the CDR3 is TGCAGTGCTAGTATTCACAGGACGCAAGAGACCCAGTACTTC. It translates to CSASIHRTQETQYF.